The 18 T cell receptor beta chains reported below all come from one sample, sequenced in a study of control samples from healthy donors and cancer patients. Method: immunoSEQ multiplex PCR; TCRdb's copy keeps in-frame clones and lacks some. The data show about 120,000 clones, around nine tenths seen once. The specimen sequenced was blood. The source of these receptors is a man under 40 in good health.

The chain joins TRBV7-8 to TRBJ2-7, with 9 bases identical to TRBD1. The CDR3 has 14 amino acids. The V gene end was trimmed by 4 bases and the J gene end by 9 bases; junction bases not matched to a gene: 10. The germline gives CDR1 SGHVS, CDR2 FQNEAQ. CDR3 nucleotide sequence: TGTGCCAGCAGCTCCCGGGACAGGGATTTTGGGCAGTACTTC. Protein product: CASSSRDRDFGQYF.

The CDR3 loop reads CASSLKTEADTQYF. CDR3 nucleotides: TGTGCCAGCAGCTTAAAGACCGAAGCAGATACGCAGTATTTT. The genes are TRBV11-2 and TRBJ2-3; D is undetermined. Germline V gene sequence: CDR1 SGHAT, CDR2 FQNNGV. Trimming shortened V by 2 bases and J by 4 bases, and 10 bases separated the two germline ends. This CDR3 has 14 residues.

This clone came up a few times. The rearrangement links TRBV10-1 to TRBJ2-1, with TRBD2 matching over 7 bases. The CDR3 sequence is 14 residues long. The J segment lost 3 bases and the V segment lost 3 bases, leaving 2 bases of the junction unmatched. The germline gives CDR1 WNHNN, CDR2 SYGVQD (reference sequence). The CDR3 nucleotides read TGCGCCAGCAGTGACGCGGGGGACTACAATGAGCAGTTCTTC. As protein: CASSDAGDYNEQFF.

For the CDR3, the DNA is TGTGCCAGCAGCCCTCAGGGCCCCTATGGCTACACCTTC. Translation: CASSPQGPYGYTF. V usage is TRBV11-3 and J usage is TRBJ1-2; D is possibly TRBD1 (5 bases). Germline V CDR1 and CDR2: SGHNT, YENEEA. CDR3 size: 13 residues. V shed 5 bases and J shed 4 bases, with 11 bases lying between them.

The V call is TRBV12-2, the J call TRBJ1-6. TRBV12-2 corresponds to a pseudogene. The CDR3 runs 13 residues. CDR3 nucleotide sequence: TGTGCAAGTAGGAAATCCTATAATTCACCCCTCCACTTT. Its protein is CASRKSYNSPLHF.

This chain uses TRBV15 with TRBJ2-7; a weak D match, TRBD1 (5 bases). V gave up 0 bases and J gave up 2 bases, with 8 bases separating them. Germline values: CDR1 LNHNV, CDR2 YYDKDF (reference sequence). The CDR3 runs to 14 residues. This CDR3 is CATSREGETYEQYF. The DNA for the CDR3 is TGTGCCACCAGCAGAGAAGGGGAAACCTACGAGCAGTACTTC.

The chain uses TRBV28 and TRBJ2-7; TRBD1 aligns across 9 bases. V was clipped by 3 bases and J by 1 base; unmatched bases: 1. The germline CDR1 and CDR2 sequences are MDHEN and SYDVKM. CDR3 length equals 14 residues. The CDR3 DNA sequence: TGTGCCAGCAGTTTGGGGACAGGGTCCTACGAGCAGTACGTC. Translated: CASSLGTGSYEQYV.

This clone has just one count. This chain joins TRBV9 and TRBJ1-1; 7 bases are shared with TRBD1. Germline CDR1 and CDR2: SGDLS and YYNGEE. The CDR3 spans 15 residues. The V segment lost 4 bases and the J segment 4 bases; nucleotides outside the gene matches: 10. Here the CDR3 DNA reads TGTGCCAGCAGCCCTCAACAGGGGTTAGGCACTGAAGCTTTCTTT. This gives the protein CASSPQQGLGTEAFF.

The chain couples TRBV2 to TRBJ1-6; D is perhaps TRBD1 (6 bases). This CDR3 spans 14 amino acids. V was trimmed by 9 bases and J by 7 bases, leaving 16 bases between them. From germline, CDR1 is SNHLY and CDR2 FYNNEI. The DNA of the CDR3 is TGTGCCAGGAAGAACACAGGGACCAATTCACCCCTCCACTTT. This gives the protein CARKNTGTNSPLHF.

This rearrangement joins TRBV19 to TRBJ1-1; possibly TRBD1 for D (6 bases). The CDR3 loop spans 14 amino acids. Looked up from germline, CDR1 is LNHDA and CDR2 is SQIVND (reference sequence). Trimming removed 5 bases at V and 2 bases at J, with 12 bases between. In DNA, the CDR3 is TGTGCCAGTAGTGACTTACAGGGAAACACTGAAGCTTTCTTT. Translation: CASSDLQGNTEAFF. Full variable domain (remainder filled in from reference TRBV19 and TRBJ1-1): DGGITQSPKYLFRKEGQNVTLSCEQNLNHDAMYWYRQDPGQGLRLIYYSQIVNDFQKGDIAEGYSVSREKKESFPLTVTSAQKNPTAFYLCASSDLQGNTEAFFGQGTRLTVV.

This clone was seen more than once but under ten times. The chain carries TRBV13 and TRBJ2-1; TRBD2 aligns across 10 bases. Trimming at V came to 7 bases and at J to 6 bases, leaving 9 bases not matched to a gene. The germline V gene has CDR1 PRHDT and CDR2 FYEKMQ (reference sequence). This CDR3 is built from 15 residues. The CDR3 is CASTPGLARGNEQFF. In nucleotides, the CDR3 is TGTGCCAGCACGCCGGGACTAGCGAGGGGCAATGAGCAGTTCTTC. The entire variable domain, with the rest obtained from reference TRBV13 and TRBJ2-1, is as follows: AAGVIQSPRHLIKEKRETATLKCYPIPRHDTVYWYQQGPGQDPQFLISFYEKMQSDKGSIPDRFSAQQFSDYHSELNMSSLELGDSALYFCASTPGLARGNEQFFGPGTRLTVL.

The rearrangement joins TRBV25-1 to TRBJ1-2; unclear D gene. V lost 4 bases to trimming and J lost 4 bases, with 13 bases between them. CDR1 MGHDK and CDR2 SYGVNS come from the germline V gene. The CDR3 loop spans 14 amino acids. This CDR3 is CASSGGLQPYGYTF. The CDR3 DNA reads as TGTGCCAGCAGTGGTGGATTACAGCCCTATGGCTACACCTTC.

The chain combines TRBV30 with TRBJ1-3, with D unclear. Germline V gives CDR1 GTSNPN, CDR2 SVGIG (reference sequence). V dropped 2 bases and J dropped 2 bases, with 10 bases sitting between them. This CDR3 comprises 14 residues. DNA of the CDR3: TGTGCCTGGAGTCGGATCGAGGCTGGAAACACCATATATTTT. Translation: CAWSRIEAGNTIYF.

V is TRBV5-1 and J is TRBJ2-7, with D perhaps being TRBD1 or TRBD2 (5 bases each). The V and J ends lost 4 bases and 2 bases respectively, with 28 bases between them. Germline V gene data show CDR1 as SGHRS and CDR2 as YFSETQ. There are 19 residues in the CDR3. The CDR3 here is CASSRPQGARGLAPYEQYF. The CDR3 region has the DNA TGCGCCAGCAGCCGACCCCAAGGGGCGAGAGGGCTCGCGCCCTACGAGCAGTACTTC. The entire variable domain, with the rest obtained from reference TRBV5-1 and TRBJ2-7, is as follows: KAGVTQTPRYLIKTRGQQVTLSCSPISGHRSVSWYQQTPGQGLQFLFEYFSETQRNKGNFPGRFSGRQFSNSRSEMNVSTLELGDSALYLCASSRPQGARGLAPYEQYFGPGTRLTVT.

CDR3 residues: CASSQARGHSDQPQHF. The CDR3 DNA sequence: TGTGCCAGCAGCCAGGCGCGGGGGCATTCGGATCAGCCCCAGCATTTT. V gene TRBV4-2 combines with J gene TRBJ1-5, with a tentative D call TRBD1 (6 bases). Trimming took off 3 bases at V and 5 bases at J, with 17 bases between the two ends. The CDR3 is 16 residues long. Per the germline V gene, CDR1 is LGHNA and CDR2 is YNFKEQ.

The chain couples TRBV5-5 to TRBJ1-1; TRBD1 aligns across 9 bases. The CDR3 has 15 residues. Germline trimming cut 2 bases from V and 5 bases from J; bases unmatched to any gene: 7. Germline loops: CDR1 SGHKS, CDR2 YYEKEE (reference sequence). CDR3 protein: CASSFWDREDTEAFF. As DNA, the CDR3 is TGTGCCAGCAGCTTCTGGGACAGGGAGGATACTGAAGCTTTCTTT.

The gene calls are TRBV25-1 and TRBJ1-1; D is unresolved. Trimming pared 1 base from V and 1 base from J, leaving 7 bases between. This CDR3 comprises 14 residues. The V gene's germline CDR1 is MGHDK and CDR2 SYGVNS. This chain's CDR3 is CASSESWANTEAFF. The DNA of the CDR3 is TGTGCCAGCAGTGAATCGTGGGCGAACACTGAAGCTTTCTTT.

The rearrangement joins TRBV12-5 to TRBJ1-1; D unresolved. Trimming took 4 bases from V and 5 from J, leaving 20 bases between them. This CDR3 comprises 16 residues. Germline V CDR1 and CDR2: LGHNT, FRNRAP. The DNA of the CDR3 is TGTGCTAGTGGTTCCCCCCGAGGGAGGGCGAGGACTGAAGCTTTCTTT. It is translated as CASGSPRGRARTEAFF.